These T cell receptor beta chains were read from a single sample in a study of control samples from healthy donors and cancer patients. Clones were sequenced by immunoSEQ multiplex PCR, and TCRdb holds only the in-frame ones, with some missing. This sample yields 60,000 to 70,000 clones, of which approximately 84% are seen a single time; around 3% belongs to the top ten. Sequencing was done on a sample of PBMCs. The receptors were gathered from a woman between 50 and 59 years old with lung cancer. Each CDR3 is given with its conserved first and last residue. A D gene is named only where the DNA matches it firmly. Some rows have no size entry. The others give once, few or many, or a class for an expanded clone.

d_gene	v_gene	abundance	j_gene	CDR3nt	CDR3aa
TRBD1	TRBV19	once	TRBJ1-4	TGTGCCAGTAGTACAAGGACAGGGGGCATTGATGAAAAACTGTTTTTT	CASSTRTGGIDEKLFF
TRBD1	TRBV18	NA	TRBJ1-6	TGTGCCAGCTCAAGGGACAGCTCCTATAATTCACCCCTCCACTTT	CASSRDSSYNSPLHF
NA	TRBV7-6	NA	TRBJ1-6	TGTGCCAGCAGCTTAGAGGGCAGCAACACTAATTCACCCCTCCACTTT	CASSLEGSNTNSPLHF
TRBD1	TRBV6-5	NA	TRBJ1-3	TGTGCCAGCAGTACGGACAGGTCTGGAAACACCATATATTTT	CASSTDRSGNTIYF
NA	TRBV4-2	NA	TRBJ1-2	TGTGCCAGCAGCCGTTCCGGGACCGATTCGGAAGGCTACACCTTC	CASSRSGTDSEGYTF
TRBD1	TRBV3-1/TRBV3-2	once	TRBJ1-3	TGTGCCAGCAGGGACGGGACAGGGGGCCCTGGAAACACCATATATTTT	CASRDGTGGPGNTIYF
NA	TRBV7-9	few	TRBJ2-7	TGTGCCAGCAGCTTAAGTCCCTACGAGCAGTACTTC	CASSLSPYEQYF
NA	TRBV27	once	TRBJ1-2	TGTGCCAGCCTGACTCCGGAGAATGGCTACACCTTC	CASLTPENGYTF
TRBD1	TRBV7-6	NA	TRBJ2-5	TGTGCCAGCAGCACCCGGGACAGGTCTTTTCAAGAGACCCAGTACTTC	CASSTRDRSFQETQYF
NA	TRBV3-1/TRBV3-2	NA	TRBJ1-1	TGTGCCAGCAGCCAAGGGTCCAGGGCGGACACTGAAGCTTTCTTT	CASSQGSRADTEAFF
NA	TRBV11-3	NA	TRBJ1-2	TGTGCCAGCAGCTTAGATAGGGGAGATGGCTACACCTTC	CASSLDRGDGYTF
TRBD1	TRBV28	NA	TRBJ1-6	TGTGCCAGCAGTTTGGTAAAGGGGGCAACGGGTAATTCACCCCTCCACTTT	CASSLVKGATGNSPLHF
TRBD1	TRBV6-5	few	TRBJ2-7	TGTGCCAGCAGTTACCGGGACAGAACCTACGAGCAGTACTTC	CASSYRDRTYEQYF
NA	TRBV2	NA	TRBJ2-7	TGTGCCAGCAGCGAATACAACGACAGTTCCTACGAGCAGTACTTC	CASSEYNDSSYEQYF
TRBD2	TRBV9	NA	TRBJ2-1	TGTGCCAGCAGCGCCCCAACTAGAGCGGGGGCCTACAATGAGCAGTTCTTC	CASSAPTRAGAYNEQFF
NA	TRBV28	NA	TRBJ2-5	TGTGCCAGCAGTTGGGGACGGGGGGAGACCCAGTACTTC	CASSWGRGETQYF
TRBD1	TRBV20-1	NA	TRBJ1-4	TGCAGTGCTAGTTATACAGGGGGCGAAAAACTGTTTTTT	CSASYTGGEKLFF
NA	TRBV5-6	NA	TRBJ1-1	TGTGCCAGCAATTTGGGGAGGGAAGTGAACACTGAAGCTTTCTTT	CASNLGREVNTEAFF
NA	TRBV14	NA	TRBJ2-7	TGTGCCAGCAGCTACCGACAGGGAGGTTACGAGCAGTACTTC	CASSYRQGGYEQYF
TRBD2	TRBV18	NA	TRBJ2-7	TGTGCCAGCTCACCGCCGGGGGGGTACTACTACGAGCAGTACTTC	CASSPPGGYYYEQYF
NA	TRBV2	NA	TRBJ2-7	TGTGCCAGCCCACGTGGGACCTACGAGCAGTACTTC	CASPRGTYEQYF
NA	TRBV27	NA	TRBJ1-1	TGTGCCAGCAGTCCGATAAACAGGAACACTGAAGCTTTCTTT	CASSPINRNTEAFF
NA	TRBV5-6	NA	TRBJ2-1	TGTGCCAGCAGCGTGGAAGGCGGGGACTCCTACAATGAGCAGTTCTTC	CASSVEGGDSYNEQFF
TRBD1	TRBV19	NA	TRBJ2-2	TGTGCCAGTAATACGGGACAGGGACTCGCCGGGGAGCTGTTTTTT	CASNTGQGLAGELFF
NA	TRBV15	NA	TRBJ1-6	TGTGCCACCAGCAGAGATTTAGAAGGTTCACCCCTCCACTTT	CATSRDLEGSPLHF
TRBD2	TRBV19	NA	TRBJ2-5	TGTGCCAGTAGTATCGGGGGGGCCGACATTAAGACCCAGTACTTC	CASSIGGADIKTQYF
NA	TRBV2	NA	TRBJ1-2	TGTGCCAGCAGTCTAGGGACCGAATATGGCTACACCTTC	CASSLGTEYGYTF
NA	TRBV6-6	NA	TRBJ1-1	TGTGCCAGCAGTTACCAAAGGGTCAACACTGAAGCTTTCTTT	CASSYQRVNTEAFF
TRBD2	TRBV7-3	NA	TRBJ2-1	TGTGCCAGCAGCTTGCGGGGGGGCCTCTACAATGAGCAGTTCTTC	CASSLRGGLYNEQFF
NA	TRBV5-6	NA	TRBJ2-4	TGTGCCAGCAGCTTTCCGGGGACGTTGAACATTCAGTACTTC	CASSFPGTLNIQYF
NA	TRBV6-2/TRBV6-3	NA	TRBJ1-2	TGTGCCAGCAGTTACATGGACTATGGCTACACCTTC	CASSYMDYGYTF
NA	TRBV6-5	NA	TRBJ1-1	TGTGCCAGCAGTTACGAGGTAAACACTGAAGCTTTCTTT	CASSYEVNTEAFF
NA	TRBV19	NA	TRBJ2-1	TGTGCCAGTAGTGAAGTTTACAATGAGCAGTTCTTC	CASSEVYNEQFF
NA	TRBV19	few	TRBJ2-3	TGTGCCAGTAGTATGGTAGGATCCTCAGATACGCAGTATTTT	CASSMVGSSDTQYF
NA	TRBV3-1/TRBV3-2	NA	TRBJ1-2	TGTGCCAGCAGCCAAGACTTTAATGGCTACACCTTC	CASSQDFNGYTF
NA	TRBV11-1	NA	TRBJ1-2	TGTGCCAGCAGCCCCGTGACCAACTATGGCTACACCTTC	CASSPVTNYGYTF
TRBD1	TRBV24-1	once	TRBJ2-2	TGTGCCACCAGTGATTTGCCGGGGACAGGGGACACCGGGGAGCTGTTTTTT	CATSDLPGTGDTGELFF
NA	TRBV2	NA	TRBJ2-7	TGTGCCAGCAGATTCGAGTCCTACGAGCAGTACTTC	CASRFESYEQYF
TRBD1	TRBV7-2	NA	TRBJ1-2	TGTGCCAGCAGCGATCGGACAGGGACGGATGGCTACACCTTC	CASSDRTGTDGYTF
NA	TRBV10-3	NA	TRBJ1-1	TGTGCCACAGGGGAGGCGGACACTGAAGCTTTCTTT	CATGEADTEAFF
TRBD1	TRBV9	once	TRBJ1-1	TGTGCCAGCAGCGTAGCCCAGGGGGCGGACACTGAAGCTTTCTTT	CASSVAQGADTEAFF
NA	TRBV21-1	NA	TRBJ2-7	TGTGCCAGCAGCAAAATAGGTTGTGGACAGCGCTCCTACGAGCAGTACTTC	CASSKIGCGQRSYEQYF
TRBD1	TRBV29-1	NA	TRBJ2-7	TGCAGCGTCGATCTTCCGGGACAGGGGGTTTACGAGCAGTACTTC	CSVDLPGQGVYEQYF
NA	TRBV6-5	NA	TRBJ1-5	TGTGCCAGCAGTACAGGGAATCAGCCCCAGCATTTT	CASSTGNQPQHF
NA	TRBV7-3	NA	TRBJ1-5	TGTGCCAGCAGCATCCGGGCCCAAGAGAGCAATCAGCCCCAGCATTTT	CASSIRAQESNQPQHF
TRBD1	TRBV14	NA	TRBJ1-1	TGTGCCAGCAGCCCTTTCTACAGGGGGAACACTGAAGCTTTCTTT	CASSPFYRGNTEAFF
TRBD1	TRBV30	NA	TRBJ1-6	TGTGCTCTTACAGGGGCCGCGCCAAGCTCCTATAATTCACCCCTCCACTTT	CALTGAAPSSYNSPLHF